This is a list of T cell receptor beta chains from one sample in a study of shared clonotypes between healthy human individuals. Sequencing was performed with immunoSEQ multiplex PCR; in TCRdb, only in-frame clones are kept and a portion is missing. The sample has around 1,000,000 clones; 60% to 80% are singletons. The specimen was memory CD4+ T cells from PBMCs. The receptors were sampled from a man younger than 35 in good health. Some clones in this sample may be carry-over from other donors' samples. Each CDR3 is given with its conserved first and last residue. A D gene is named only where the DNA matches it firmly. Rows may omit the clone size; those that give it use once, few, many or a size class.

TRBJ2-1 | TRBV9 | - | - | CASGSAGIYNEQFF | TGTGCCAGCGGTTCCGCGGGGATCTACAATGAGCAGTTCTTC
TRBJ1-3 | TRBV5-1 | - | TRBD1 | CASSLTPGQGYNTIYF | TGCGCCAGCAGCTTAACACCGGGACAGGGATACAACACCATATATTTT
TRBJ2-7 | TRBV11-2 | - | TRBD2 | CASSLASGTYEQYF | TGTGCCAGCAGCTTAGCTAGCGGTACCTACGAGCAGTACTTC
TRBJ1-2 | TRBV28 | - | TRBD1 | CAAFLGGRGHYGYTF | TGTGCCGCCTTTCTCGGCGGCAGGGGGCATTATGGCTACACCTTC
TRBJ1-4 | TRBV4-1 | once | - | CASSQLRTRENEKLFF | TGCGCCAGCAGCCAACTCCGGACACGGGAAAATGAAAAACTGTTTTTT
TRBJ2-1 | TRBV5-6 | - | TRBD1 | CASSLRSGGRNEQFF | TGTGCCAGCAGCTTGAGGTCAGGGGGCAGGAATGAGCAGTTCTTC
TRBJ2-7 | TRBV28 | - | TRBD2 | CASCPGLACREQYF | TGTGCCAGCTGCCCGGGACTAGCGTGCCGCGAGCAGTACTTC
TRBJ1-1 | TRBV27 | - | - | CASRDRNTEAFF | TGTGCCAGCAGGGACAGGAACACTGAAGCTTTCTTT
TRBJ2-7 | TRBV7-8 | - | TRBD2 | CASSSRVAGGYEQYF | TGTGCCAGCAGCTCCAGGGTAGCGGGAGGCTACGAGCAGTACTTC
TRBJ1-5 | TRBV19 | - | TRBD1 | CASSPGTGIHQPQHF | TGTGCCAGTAGTCCCGGGACAGGGATTCATCAGCCCCAGCATTTT
TRBJ2-7 | TRBV18 | - | TRBD2 | CASSQQREVSYEQYF | TGTGCCAGCTCACAGCAGCGGGAGGTCTCCTACGAGCAGTACTTC
TRBJ2-7 | TRBV18 | - | - | CASSPLAGAYEQYF | TGTGCCAGCTCACCGCTAGCAGGAGCCTACGAGCAGTACTTC
TRBJ2-1 | TRBV6-4 | - | - | CASSDSRGRRSYNEQFF | TGTGCCAGCAGTGACTCGAGGGGTCGGCGCTCCTACAATGAGCAGTTCTTC
TRBJ2-7 | TRBV19 | few | - | CASSIPGAQSYEQYF | TGTGCCAGTAGTATCCCCGGGGCGCAATCCTACGAGCAGTACTTC
TRBJ1-3 | TRBV4-2 | - | - | CASSQDLWEGRNTIYF | TGTGCCAGCAGCCAAGATCTTTGGGAGGGCAGAAACACCATATATTTT
TRBJ1-3 | TRBV7-6 | - | - | CASSLGISGNTIYF | TGTGCCAGCAGCTTGGGGATCTCTGGAAACACCATATATTTT
TRBJ2-1 | TRBV7-8 | - | TRBD2 | CASSQAHSRREGRNEQFF | TGTGCCAGCAGCCAAGCCCATAGTCGGCGGGAGGGCCGCAATGAGCAGTTCTTC
TRBJ2-7 | TRBV6-1 | - | - | CASSEVFRTAYEQYF | TGTGCCAGCAGTGAAGTCTTCCGGACGGCCTACGAGCAGTACTTC
TRBJ2-1 | TRBV11-2 | - | - | CASSLGGVGDEQFF | TGTGCCAGCAGCTTAGGGGGCGTCGGGGATGAGCAGTTCTTC
TRBJ1-5 | TRBV6-6 | - | - | CASSYSTGGNQPQHF | TGTGCCAGCAGTTACTCGACGGGGGGCAATCAGCCCCAGCATTTT
TRBJ2-7 | TRBV5-1 | - | - | CASSLLQGPYEQYF | TGCGCCAGCAGCTTACTCCAGGGGCCTTACGAGCAGTACTTC
TRBJ2-2 | TRBV5-8 | few | - | CASSLSGAVGELFF | TGTGCCAGCAGCTTGTCAGGGGCCGTAGGGGAGCTGTTTTTT
TRBJ1-4 | TRBV5-5 | - | - | CASSNDSNEKLFF | TGTGCCAGCAGCAACGACAGTAATGAAAAACTGTTTTTT
TRBJ1-1 | TRBV11-2 | once | - | CASESGMPNTEAFF | TGTGCCAGCGAGAGCGGCATGCCGAACACTGAAGCTTTCTTT
TRBJ2-3 | TRBV5-4 | few | TRBD1 | CASSRKRTGDGDTQYF | TGTGCCAGCAGCCGTAAAAGGACAGGGGACGGAGATACGCAGTATTTT
TRBJ2-1 | TRBV28 | - | TRBD2 | CASSLYSSGRRYNEQFF | TGTGCCAGCAGTTTATACTCCAGCGGGAGGAGGTACAATGAGCAGTTCTTC
TRBJ1-2 | TRBV9 | once | - | CASSVGVGLGGLYGYTF | TGTGCCAGCAGCGTAGGTGTTGGGCTCGGCGGGTTATATGGCTACACCTTC